This T cell receptor beta chain was captured in a study of spatial heterogeneity in lung cancer. This clonotype came up many times. Indicated time point: sample taken at primary tumor resection. Samples came from around 70 TRACERx patients with untreated early-stage lung cancer. Whole RNA came from tumor, nontumor lung or frozen PBMC and was sequenced without being sorted. Each TCR cDNA molecule bore a unique molecular identifier. TCRdb recomputed calls from the 5' RACE reads with MiXCR, one row per CDR3 protein. The sample consists of about 40,000 distinct CDR3 sequences, around 5.2% of them appearing once. Sequencing was performed on PBMCs, taken at surgery. The TCR sequence derives from a female donor with early-stage non-small cell lung cancer.

Here the CDR3 reads CAWSLDSNYGYTF. CDR3 DNA: TGTGCCTGGAGTTTGGACAGCAACTATGGCTACACCTTC. The rearrangement joins TRBV30 to TRBJ1-2, with D tentatively TRBD1 (6 bases). From germline, CDR1 is GTSNPN and CDR2 SVGIG (reference sequence). Trimming stripped 2 bases from V and 2 bases from J, with 9 bases between. The CDR3 has 13 residues.